This T cell receptor beta chain was retrieved from a study of T cell repertoires in cytomegalovirus infection. At the level of the study: Indications of both CMV infection and matching HLA type were provided by public TCR beta signatures.

CDR1 is MDHEN and CDR2 is SYDVKM in the germline V gene. This CDR3 has 15 residues. J lost 12 bases, V lost 1 base, and 8 bases had no gene match. On this clonotype itself: Antigen unknown.

General observations from the study: Ex vivo responses were dominated by HLA-C-restricted CMV-specific TCR beta clonotypes.

TCRdb re-analysed the reads in MiXCR, keeping a single row per CDR3 protein. The data contain about 500,000 distinct CDR3 sequences, around 35% of them singletons. The sequence was collected from a human donor in good health (CMV status not recorded). Some clones in this sample may be carry-over from other donors' samples. Sequenced material: cultured PBMCs, taken from culture after CMV antigen stimulation. The V call is TRBV28, the J call TRBJ2-1; 11 bases are a match to TRBD2. As DNA, the CDR3 is TGTGCCAGCAGTTTATCAGTAGCGGGAGGGGTTCGGCAGTTCTTC. Its protein product is CASSLSVAGGVRQFF.